This T cell receptor beta chain was profiled in a study of blood T cell repertoires in COVID-19. This table comes from immunoSEQ multiplex PCR, and its TCRdb copy is limited to in-frame clones, with some not included. This sample has about 49,000 clones; 87% occur once, and the top ten carry 2.1%. This TCR derives from a woman older than 75 with COVID-19, enrolled during active disease. Sequencing used peripheral blood.

The CDR3 DNA is TGCGCCAGCAGCCCGGACAGTGGAAACACCATATATTTT. Residues: CASSPDSGNTIYF. J is TRBJ1-3 and V is TRBV5-1, with D possibly matching TRBD1 (6 bases). V was clipped by 4 bases and J by 3 bases, with 8 bases between them. The germline gives CDR1 SGHRS, CDR2 YFSETQ. This CDR3 has 13 residues.